Listed below are T cell receptor beta chains from one sample, sequenced in a study of Graves' ophthalmopathy and Graves' hyperthyroidism. TCRdb recomputed calls from the multiplex PCR reads with MiXCR, one row per CDR3 protein. The sample contains 650,000 to 900,000 distinct CDR3 sequences, approximately 40% of which appear only once. Sequencing input: peripheral blood. All receptors come from an adult man with Graves' ophthalmopathy. Each CDR3 is given with its conserved first and last residue. D genes are given only for firm matches. Expanded clones are given a class, and other clones once, few, many or no size at all.

TRBJ1-4	TRBD1	TRBV11-2	few	CASSLRTGDNEKLFF	TGCGCCAGCAGCCTTCGGACAGGGGATAATGAAAAACTGTTTTTT
TRBJ1-2	.	TRBV5-6	.	CATRVSVSYGYTF	TGTGCCACCAGAGTCTCGGTCAGCTATGGCTACACCTTC
TRBJ1-2	TRBD1	TRBV2	few	CASSDTGVGYTF	TGTGCCAGCAGTGACACAGGGGTTGGCTACACCTTC
TRBJ2-3	.	TRBV5-4	.	CASSWPTGRTDTQYF	TGTGCCAGCAGCTGGCCCACGGGGCGCACAGATACGCAGTATTTT
TRBJ1-1	TRBD1	TRBV7-2	.	CASSLVDRGRTEAFF	TGTGCCAGCAGCTTGGTGGACAGGGGGCGGACTGAAGCTTTCTTT
TRBJ2-6	TRBD2	TRBV2	once	CASSYRGLAGGLGANVLTF	TGTGCCAGCAGTTACCGGGGGTTAGCGGGAGGTCTTGGGGCCAACGTCCTGACTTTC
TRBJ2-7	.	TRBV7-8	many	CASSLAGAGYEQYF	TGTGCCAGCAGCTTAGCAGGGGCTGGCTACGAGCAGTACTTC
TRBJ1-5	.	TRBV20-1	.	CSARVGQRGVVHQPQHF	TGCAGTGCTAGGGTTGGACAGCGGGGTGTGGTCCATCAGCCCCAGCATTTT
TRBJ2-6	.	TRBV9	.	CASSVGGTGANVPTF	TGTGCCAGCAGCGTAGGGGGTACTGGGGCCAACGTCCCGACTTTC
TRBJ2-7	TRBD1	TRBV25-1	many	CASSIFGTGSYEQYF	TGTGCCAGCAGCATCTTCGGGACAGGGTCCTACGAGCAGTACTTC
TRBJ1-2	.	TRBV29-1	many	CSVDDFNYGYTF	TGCAGCGTTGACGACTTTAACTATGGCTACACCTTC
TRBJ1-6	.	TRBV12-3/TRBV12-4	many	CASSFQGYNSPLHF	TGTGCCAGCAGTTTCCAGGGCTATAATTCACCCCTCCACTTT
TRBJ1-2	.	TRBV10-3	once	CAISEQGLLGYTF	TGTGCCATCAGTGAACAGGGACTACTGGGCTACACCTTC
TRBJ2-7	TRBD2	TRBV11-1	.	CASSPTSGRGDEQYF	TGTGCCAGCAGCCCGACTAGCGGGAGGGGGGACGAGCAGTACTTC
TRBJ2-7	.	TRBV2	.	CASSPDSSREQYF	TGTGCCAGCAGTCCGGACAGCAGTCGCGAGCAGTACTTC
TRBJ2-7	TRBD2	TRBV7-2	.	CASSLSPSGSYEQYF	TGTGCCAGCAGCCTTTCTCCTAGCGGGAGTTACGAGCAGTACTTC
TRBJ1-6	.	TRBV7-2	many	CAAEDGSSYNSPLHF	TGTGCCGCCGAGGACGGAAGCTCCTATAATTCACCCCTCCACTTT
TRBJ2-1	TRBD1	TRBV15	.	CATSRDGQGNNEQFF	TGTGCCACCAGCAGAGATGGACAGGGCAACAATGAGCAGTTCTTC
TRBJ2-7	.	TRBV20-1	few	CSAFSGSEASSYEQYF	TGCAGTGCTTTCTCGGGTAGCGAGGCCAGCTCCTACGAGCAGTACTTC
TRBJ1-3	.	TRBV9	.	CASSAGGALNTIYF	TGTGCCAGCAGCGCCGGCGGAGCTTTGAACACCATATATTTT
TRBJ2-7	.	TRBV7-2	.	CASRLLYSYEQYF	TGTGCCAGCCGCCTATTATACTCCTACGAGCAGTACTTC
TRBJ1-3	.	TRBV7-9	few	CASSPSGMSTIYF	TGTGCCAGCAGCCCTTCCGGGATGTCCACCATATATTTT
TRBJ2-3	.	TRBV2	.	CASSEWTLPQYF	TGTGCCAGCAGTGAATGGACCCTACCACAGTATTTT
TRBJ2-7	.	TRBV5-5	few	CASSLYQLDSYEQYF	TGTGCCAGCAGCTTGTATCAGTTGGACTCCTACGAGCAGTACTTC
TRBJ1-6	.	TRBV15	.	CATSRDVNYNSPLHF	TGTGCCACCAGCAGGGATGTTAACTATAATTCACCCCTCCACTTT
TRBJ1-1	.	TRBV29-1	many	CSVEGTRQEAFF	TGCAGCGTTGAGGGGACCCGCCAAGAAGCTTTCTTT
TRBJ1-2	TRBD1	TRBV7-2	.	CASSLAGTAYGHTF	TGTGCCAGCAGCTTAGCAGGGACAGCCTATGGCCACACCTTC
TRBJ2-7	TRBD2	TRBV7-9	.	CASSPARQRDSYEQYF	TGTGCCAGCAGCCCCGCTCGTCAGCGGGACTCCTACGAGCAGTACTTC
TRBJ1-2	TRBD1	TRBV24-1	many	CATSDTTGGNYGYTF	TGTGCCACCAGTGACACTACAGGGGGCAACTATGGCTACACCTTC
TRBJ2-5	.	TRBV5-1	.	CASSLYGQGTQYF	TGCGCCAGCAGCTTGTACGGACAAGGGACCCAGTACTTC
TRBJ2-7	TRBD2	TRBV10-3	.	CASSPRTSGGLPYEQYF	TGTGCCAGCAGTCCAAGGACTAGCGGGGGCCTTCCTTACGAGCAGTACTTC
TRBJ2-7	TRBD2	TRBV7-9	few	CASSPREYEQYF	TGTGCCAGCAGTCCGCGGGAGTACGAGCAGTACTTC
TRBJ1-2	TRBD1	TRBV10-3	.	CAISEQGRYGYTF	TGTGCCATCAGTGAACAGGGGCGCTATGGCTACACCTTC
TRBJ1-5	.	TRBV24-1	.	CASSYIPGTTRNNQPQHF	TGTGCCAGCAGTTATATCCCCGGGACAACCAGGAACAATCAGCCCCAGCATTTT
TRBJ1-1	.	TRBV4-3	few	CASSQEDGMNTEAFF	TGCGCCAGCAGCCAAGAGGACGGAATGAACACTGAAGCTTTCTTT